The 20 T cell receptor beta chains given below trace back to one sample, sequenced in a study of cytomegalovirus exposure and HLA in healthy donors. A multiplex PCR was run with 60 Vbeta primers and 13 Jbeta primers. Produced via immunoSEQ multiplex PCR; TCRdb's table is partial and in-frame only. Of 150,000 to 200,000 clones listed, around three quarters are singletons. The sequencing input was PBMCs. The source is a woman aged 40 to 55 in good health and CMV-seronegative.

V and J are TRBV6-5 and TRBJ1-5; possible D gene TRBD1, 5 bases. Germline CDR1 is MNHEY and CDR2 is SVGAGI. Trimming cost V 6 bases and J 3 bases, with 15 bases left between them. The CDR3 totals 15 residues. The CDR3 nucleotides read TGTGCCAGCAGGTCGACGCAGGGCCACAATCAGCCCCAGCATTTT. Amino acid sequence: CASRSTQGHNQPQHF.

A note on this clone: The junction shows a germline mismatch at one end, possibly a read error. This chain's CDR3 is CASQRANTGELLF. Written as DNA, the CDR3 is TGTGCCAGCCAGAGGGCGAACACCGGGGAGCTGCTTTTT. The chain recombines TRBV7-6 with TRBJ2-2; maybe TRBD2 (5 bases). Germline V gene lookup returns CDR1 SGHVS and CDR2 FNYEAQ. The CDR3 contains 13 residues.

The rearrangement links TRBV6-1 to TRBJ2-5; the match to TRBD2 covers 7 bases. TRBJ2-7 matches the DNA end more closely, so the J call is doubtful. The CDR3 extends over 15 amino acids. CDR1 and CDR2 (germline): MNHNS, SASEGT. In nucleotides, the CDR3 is TGTGCCAGCAGTGCTCAAGGACTAGGGGACCACGAGCAGTACTTC. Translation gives CASSAQGLGDHEQYF.

For the CDR3, the DNA is TGTGCCTGGAGTGTACAACAGGGGTGGTACAATGAGCAGTTCTTC. Its translation is CAWSVQQGWYNEQFF. This chain connects TRBV30 to TRBJ2-1, with 7 bases identical to TRBD1. The V segment lost 0 bases and the J segment 4 bases; nucleotides outside the gene matches: 6. This CDR3 has 15 amino acids. CDR1 and CDR2 (germline): GTSNPN, SVGIG (reference sequence).

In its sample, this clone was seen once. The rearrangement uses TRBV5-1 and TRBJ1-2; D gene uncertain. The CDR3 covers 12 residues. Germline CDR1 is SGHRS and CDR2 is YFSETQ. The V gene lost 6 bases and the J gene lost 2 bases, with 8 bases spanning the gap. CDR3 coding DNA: TGCGCCAGCAAGGAGGGAAACTATGGCTACACCTTC. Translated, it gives CASKEGNYGYTF.

The CDR3 DNA reads as TGTGCCAGCTCACCGTACCGGGAAGGAAACAATGAGCAGTTCTTC. This codes for CASSPYREGNNEQFF. V is TRBV18 and J is TRBJ2-1, with D possibly being TRBD2 (5 bases). Germline V gives CDR1 KGHSH, CDR2 LQKENI. The CDR3 has 15 residues. The V end was cut by 3 bases, the J end by 5 bases, with 14 bases between.

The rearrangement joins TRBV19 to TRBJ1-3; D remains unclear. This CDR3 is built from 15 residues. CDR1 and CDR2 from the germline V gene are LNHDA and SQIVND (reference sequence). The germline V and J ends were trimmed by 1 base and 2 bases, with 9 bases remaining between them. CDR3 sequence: CASSIAGNAGNTIYF. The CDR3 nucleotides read TGTGCCAGTAGTATAGCGGGGAATGCTGGAAACACCATATATTTT.

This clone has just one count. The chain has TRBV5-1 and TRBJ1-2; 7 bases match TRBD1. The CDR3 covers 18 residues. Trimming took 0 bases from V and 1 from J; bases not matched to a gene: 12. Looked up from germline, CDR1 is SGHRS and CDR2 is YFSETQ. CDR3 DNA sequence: TGCGCCAGCAGCTTGGGAGGACAGGCCTCCTCTATTAACTATGGCTACACCTTC. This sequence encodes CASSLGGQASSINYGYTF.

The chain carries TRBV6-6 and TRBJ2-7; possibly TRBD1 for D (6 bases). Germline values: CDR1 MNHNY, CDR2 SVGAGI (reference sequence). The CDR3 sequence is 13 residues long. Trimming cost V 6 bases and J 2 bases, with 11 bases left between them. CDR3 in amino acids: CASRTRGTYEQYF. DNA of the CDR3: TGTGCCAGCAGGACGAGGGGGACCTACGAGCAGTACTTC.

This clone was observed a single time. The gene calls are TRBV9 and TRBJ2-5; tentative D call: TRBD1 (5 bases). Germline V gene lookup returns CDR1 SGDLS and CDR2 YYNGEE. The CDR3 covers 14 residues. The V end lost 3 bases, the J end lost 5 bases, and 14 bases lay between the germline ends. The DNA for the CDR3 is TGTGCCAGCAGCGGGACACCGATAGAGGAGACCCAGTACTTC. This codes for CASSGTPIEETQYF.

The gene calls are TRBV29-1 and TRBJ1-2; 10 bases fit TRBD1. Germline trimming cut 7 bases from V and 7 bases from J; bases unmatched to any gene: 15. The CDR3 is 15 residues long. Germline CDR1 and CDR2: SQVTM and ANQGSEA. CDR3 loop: CSARSGTGAPSGYTF. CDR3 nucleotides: TGCAGCGCCCGCTCCGGGACAGGGGCCCCCAGTGGCTACACCTTC. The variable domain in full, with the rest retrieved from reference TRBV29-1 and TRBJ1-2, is SAVISQKPSRDICQRGTSLTIQCQVDSQVTMMFWYRQQPGQSLTLIATANQGSEATYESGFVIDKFPISRPNLTFSTLTVSNMSPEDSSIYLCSARSGTGAPSGYTFGSGTRLTVV.

Here the CDR3 DNA reads TGTGCCTGGAGTGTCGGACTAGCGGGAGAAGGAGATACGCAGTATTTT. Protein product: CAWSVGLAGEGDTQYF. This chain joins TRBV30 and TRBJ2-3, with TRBD2 matching 13 bases. There are 16 residues in the CDR3. V shed 0 bases and J 5 bases; nucleotides not matched to a gene: 5. The germline V gene encodes CDR1 GTSNPN and CDR2 SVGIG (reference sequence).

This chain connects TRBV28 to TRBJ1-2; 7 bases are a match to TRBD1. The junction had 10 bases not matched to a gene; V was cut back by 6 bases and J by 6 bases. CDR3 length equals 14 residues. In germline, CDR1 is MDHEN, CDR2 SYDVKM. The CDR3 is CASRSPQGWNGYTF. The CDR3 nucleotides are TGTGCCAGCAGGTCTCCACAGGGGTGGAATGGCTACACCTTC.

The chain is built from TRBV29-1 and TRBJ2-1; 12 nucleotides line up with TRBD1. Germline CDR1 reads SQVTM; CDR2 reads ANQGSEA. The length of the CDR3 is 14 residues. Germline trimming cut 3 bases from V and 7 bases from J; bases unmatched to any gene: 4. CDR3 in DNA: TGCAGCGTTGAGGGACAGGGGGCTCGGAATGAGCAGTTCTTC. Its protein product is CSVEGQGARNEQFF.

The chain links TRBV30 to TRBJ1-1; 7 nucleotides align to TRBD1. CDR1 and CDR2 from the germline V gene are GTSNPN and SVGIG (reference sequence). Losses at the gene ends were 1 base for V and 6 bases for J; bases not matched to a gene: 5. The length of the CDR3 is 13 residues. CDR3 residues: CAWSGRGVAEAFF. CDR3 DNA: TGTGCCTGGAGTGGCAGGGGGGTGGCTGAAGCTTTCTTT.

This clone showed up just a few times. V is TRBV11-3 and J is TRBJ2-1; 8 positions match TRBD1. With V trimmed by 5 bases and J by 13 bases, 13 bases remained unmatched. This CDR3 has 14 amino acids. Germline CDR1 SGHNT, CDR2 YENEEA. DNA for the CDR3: TGTGCCAGCAGCCCCGGGCGCTCAGGACAGGGACAGTTCTTC. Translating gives CASSPGRSGQGQFF.

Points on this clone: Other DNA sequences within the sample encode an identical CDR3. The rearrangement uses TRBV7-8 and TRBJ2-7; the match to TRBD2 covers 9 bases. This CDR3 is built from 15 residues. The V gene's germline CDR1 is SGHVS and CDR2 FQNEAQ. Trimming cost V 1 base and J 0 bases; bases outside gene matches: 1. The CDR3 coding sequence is TGTGCCAGCAGCTTAGGAGCGGGAGGCTCCTACGAGCAGTACTTC. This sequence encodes CASSLGAGGSYEQYF.

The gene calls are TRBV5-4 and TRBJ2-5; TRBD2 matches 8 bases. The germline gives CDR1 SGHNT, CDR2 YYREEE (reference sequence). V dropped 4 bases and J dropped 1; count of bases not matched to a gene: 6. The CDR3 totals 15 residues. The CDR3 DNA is TGTGCCAGCAGCGACCGGACTAGCAGCCAAGAGACCCAGTACTTC. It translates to CASSDRTSSQETQYF.

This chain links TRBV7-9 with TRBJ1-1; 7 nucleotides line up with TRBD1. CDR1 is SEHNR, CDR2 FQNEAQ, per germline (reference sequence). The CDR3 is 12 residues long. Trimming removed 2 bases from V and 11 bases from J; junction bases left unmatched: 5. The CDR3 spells CASSLYQGGAFF. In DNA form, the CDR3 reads TGTGCCAGCAGCTTATATCAGGGGGGCGCTTTCTTT.

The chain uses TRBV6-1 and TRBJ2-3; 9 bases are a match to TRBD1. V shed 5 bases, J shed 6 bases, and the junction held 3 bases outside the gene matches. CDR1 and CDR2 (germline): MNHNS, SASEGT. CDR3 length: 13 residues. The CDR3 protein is CASSFDRGDTQYF. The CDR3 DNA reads TGTGCCAGCAGTTTCGACAGGGGGGATACGCAGTATTTT.